What follows describes a single T cell receptor beta chain. RNA in amounts of roughly 0.5 to 1 ug was reverse transcribed with random hexamers. Amplification of TCR beta CDR3 across 54 Vbeta and 13 Jbeta was performed with immunoSEQ multiplex PCR. TCRdb used MiXCR to reprocess the immunoSEQ multiplex PCR reads, holding one entry per CDR3 protein. The data contain 130,000 to 150,000 distinct CDR3 sequences, nearly 95% of them singletons. This specimen belongs to a study of CD8 T cells in Susac syndrome. The authors carried out high-throughput sequencing of TCR beta. They applied it to CD8+ and CD4+ T cells obtained from blood. TEMRA cells were FACS-enriched, while CD8+ and CD4+ T cells were negatively isolated. Trimming cost V 8 bases and J 8 bases, with 9 bases left between them. The CDR3 runs to 11 residues.

The sequenced material came from CD8+ T cells from PBMCs. The chain employs TRBV23-1 and TRBJ1-4; no clear D. TRBV23-1 is an ORF; its function is uncertain. The receptor comes from a human donor in good health. CDR3 DNA sequence: TGCGCCAGCCCGGGGTCCGAAAAACTGTTTTTT. Encoded protein: CASPGSEKLFF.